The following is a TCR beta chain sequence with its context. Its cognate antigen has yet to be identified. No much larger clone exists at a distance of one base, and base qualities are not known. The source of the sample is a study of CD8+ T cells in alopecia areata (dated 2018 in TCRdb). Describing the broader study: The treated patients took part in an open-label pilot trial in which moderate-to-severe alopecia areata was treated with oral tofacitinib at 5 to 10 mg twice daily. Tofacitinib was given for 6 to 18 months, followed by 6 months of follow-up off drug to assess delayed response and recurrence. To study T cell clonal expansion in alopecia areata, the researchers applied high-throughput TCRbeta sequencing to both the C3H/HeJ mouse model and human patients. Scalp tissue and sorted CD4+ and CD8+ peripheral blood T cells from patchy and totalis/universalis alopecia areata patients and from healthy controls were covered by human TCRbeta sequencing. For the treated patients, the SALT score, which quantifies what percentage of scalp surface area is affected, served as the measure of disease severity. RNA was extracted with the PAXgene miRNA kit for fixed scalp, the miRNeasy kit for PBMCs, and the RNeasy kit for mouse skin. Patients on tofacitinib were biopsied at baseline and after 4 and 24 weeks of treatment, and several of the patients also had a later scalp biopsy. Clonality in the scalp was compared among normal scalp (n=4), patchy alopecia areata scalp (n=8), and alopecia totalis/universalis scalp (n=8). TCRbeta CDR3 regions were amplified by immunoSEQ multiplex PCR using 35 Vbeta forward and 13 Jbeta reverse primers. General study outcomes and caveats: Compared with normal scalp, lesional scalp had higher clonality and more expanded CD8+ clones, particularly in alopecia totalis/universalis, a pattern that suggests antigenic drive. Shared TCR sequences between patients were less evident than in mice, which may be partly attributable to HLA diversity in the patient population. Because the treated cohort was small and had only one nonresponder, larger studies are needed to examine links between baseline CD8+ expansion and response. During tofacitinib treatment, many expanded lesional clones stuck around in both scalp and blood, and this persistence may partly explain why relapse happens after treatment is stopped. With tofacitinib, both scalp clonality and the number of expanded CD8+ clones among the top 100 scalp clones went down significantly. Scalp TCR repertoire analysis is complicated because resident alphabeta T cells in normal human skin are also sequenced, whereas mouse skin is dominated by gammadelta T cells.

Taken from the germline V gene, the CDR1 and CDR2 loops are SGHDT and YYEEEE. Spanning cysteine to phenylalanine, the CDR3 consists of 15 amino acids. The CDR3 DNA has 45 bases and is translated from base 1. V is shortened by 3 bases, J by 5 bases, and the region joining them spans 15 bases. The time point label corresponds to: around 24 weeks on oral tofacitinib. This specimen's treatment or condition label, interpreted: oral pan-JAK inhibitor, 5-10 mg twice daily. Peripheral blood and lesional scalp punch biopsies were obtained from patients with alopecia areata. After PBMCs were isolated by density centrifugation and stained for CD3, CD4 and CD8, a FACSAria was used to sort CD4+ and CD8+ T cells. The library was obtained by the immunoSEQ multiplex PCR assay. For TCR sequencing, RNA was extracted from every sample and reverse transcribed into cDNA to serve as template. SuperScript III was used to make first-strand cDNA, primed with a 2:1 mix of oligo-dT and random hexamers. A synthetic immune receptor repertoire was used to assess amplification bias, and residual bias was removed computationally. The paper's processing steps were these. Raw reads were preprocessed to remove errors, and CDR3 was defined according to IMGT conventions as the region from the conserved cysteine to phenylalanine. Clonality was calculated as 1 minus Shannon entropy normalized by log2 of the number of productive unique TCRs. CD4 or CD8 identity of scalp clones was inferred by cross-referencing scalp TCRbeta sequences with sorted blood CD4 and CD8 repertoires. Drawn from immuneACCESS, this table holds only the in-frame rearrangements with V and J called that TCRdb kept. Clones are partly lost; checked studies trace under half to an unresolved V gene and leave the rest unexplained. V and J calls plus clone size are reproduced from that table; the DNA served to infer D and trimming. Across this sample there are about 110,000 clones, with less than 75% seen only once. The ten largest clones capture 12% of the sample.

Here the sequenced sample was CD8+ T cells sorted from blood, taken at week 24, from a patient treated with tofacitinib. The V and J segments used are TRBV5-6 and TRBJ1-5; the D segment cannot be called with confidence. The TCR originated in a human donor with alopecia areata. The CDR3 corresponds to CASSSGGGVHQPQHF. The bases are TGTGCCAGCAGCTCCGGCGGCGGAGTCCATCAGCCCCAGCATTTT.